One sample yielded the 11 T cell receptor beta chains listed below, sequenced in a study of T-cell reconstitution after alpha-beta-depleted transplantation in children. Unique molecular identifiers were used in preparing the TCRbeta library. TCRdb independently ran MiXCR on the PCR reads; one entry per CDR3 protein. The sample contains a few hundred thousand distinct CDR3 sequences, about 12% of which appear only once. This material consisted of PBMCs from the stem cell graft donor, taken from the stem cell graft. All receptors derive from a human donor who donated a stem cell graft to a child with combined immunodeficiency.

This clonotype showed up many times. The chain recombines TRBV12-3 or TRBV12-4 with TRBJ1-1; D unclear. The CDR3 is made up of 12 amino acids. Trimming shortened V by 2 bases and J by 7 bases, and 8 bases separated the two germline ends. CDR3 bases: TGTGCCAGCAGTTTATCAAGGGTTGAAGCTTTCTTT. It translates to CASSLSRVEAFF.

This clonotype was seen many times. This chain joins TRBV10-3 and TRBJ2-3; D may be TRBD1 (5 bases). The V end was cut by 0 bases, the J end by 1 base, with 14 bases between. The CDR3 length is 17 residues. In germline, CDR1 is ENHRY, CDR2 SYGVKD. CDR3 nucleotide sequence: TGTGCCATCAGTGAGTCGAACCTCAGGGTTGGCACAGATACGCAGTATTTT. As protein: CAISESNLRVGTDTQYF.

This clonotype was recorded at least ten times. The chain has TRBV12-3 or TRBV12-4 and TRBJ1-2, with TRBD1 as a possible D gene (6 bases). V was pared by 6 bases and J by 4 bases, with 18 bases between. This CDR3 contains 15 residues. The CDR3 bases are TGTGCCAGCAGCCCCTCCCCAGGGGAGGTCTATGGCTACACCTTC. Translated: CASSPSPGEVYGYTF.

In its sample, this clonotype was seen a few times. The gene calls are TRBV10-3 and TRBJ2-1, with 7 bases that match TRBD2. The CDR3 is 15 amino acids. The V and J ends lost 4 bases and 2 bases, in that order; junction bases with no gene match: 5. Germline V gives CDR1 ENHRY, CDR2 SYGVKD. CDR3 DNA: TGTGCCATCAGTGGGTCTAGCGGAGCCTACAATGAGCAGTTCTTC. It translates to CAISGSSGAYNEQFF.

This clonotype was seen a handful of times. V gene TRBV7-9 combines with J gene TRBJ2-5, with D possibly TRBD1 on 5 matching bases. Germline values: CDR1 SEHNR, CDR2 FQNEAQ (reference sequence). Trimming pared 4 bases from V and 5 bases from J, leaving 14 bases between. This CDR3 is 14 amino acids long. The CDR3 loop is CASSYTYKGETQYF. CDR3 DNA: TGTGCCAGCAGCTATACTTATAAGGGGGAGACCCAGTACTTC.

This clonotype was detected many times. The chain employs TRBV29-1 and TRBJ2-7, with D perhaps TRBD1 or TRBD2 (6 bases each). The CDR3 consists of 14 residues. Trimming took off 4 bases at V and 2 bases at J, with 15 bases between the two ends. Germline-derived CDR1 and CDR2 are SQVTM and ANQGSEA. CDR3 DNA sequence: TGCAGCGTTGCCGGGGGCAGGGAGACCTACGAGCAGTACTTC. It encodes CSVAGGRETYEQYF.

This clonotype has at least ten counts. CDR3 nucleotide sequence: TGCAGCGTTTTCAAGAACACTGAAGCTTTCTTT. This sequence encodes CSVFKNTEAFF. J is TRBJ1-1 and V is TRBV29-1; no clear D. The CDR3 consists of 11 residues. Germline CDR1 reads SQVTM; CDR2 reads ANQGSEA. Trimming stripped 5 bases from V and 1 base from J, with 5 bases between.

This clonotype appeared a few times. The chain links TRBV12-3 or TRBV12-4 to TRBJ2-2; a possible D gene is TRBD2 (5 bases). Trimming left V 3 bases short and J 6 bases short, with 14 bases between. This CDR3 contains 15 residues. CDR3 region: CASSFASQEAGELFF. The DNA of the CDR3 is TGTGCCAGCAGTTTTGCCAGTCAGGAGGCCGGGGAGCTGTTTTTT.

The rearrangement links TRBV24-1 to TRBJ2-1, with 14 bases fitting TRBD2. The germline V gene encodes CDR1 KGHDR and CDR2 SFDVKD. The CDR3 length is 17 residues. The junction had 6 bases not matched to a gene; V was cut back by 2 bases and J by 7 bases. The CDR3 reads CATSDSPGTSGSNEQFF. DNA of the CDR3: TGTGCCACCAGTGATTCCCCCGGGACTAGCGGGAGTAATGAGCAGTTCTTC.

In this sample, this clonotype turned up a few times. This chain uses TRBV19 with TRBJ2-1, with 7 bases lining up with TRBD1. The CDR3 spans 13 residues. With 6 bases clipped from V and 5 bases from J, the junction kept 4 bases outside the gene matches. Germline V gene data show CDR1 as LNHDA and CDR2 as SQIVND (reference sequence). The chain's CDR3 is CASSQTGNNEQFF. The CDR3 nucleotides read TGTGCCAGTAGCCAGACAGGGAACAATGAGCAGTTCTTC.

The chain combines TRBV5-1 with TRBJ2-1; D perhaps matches TRBD1 (6 bases). The CDR3 is 15 residues long. Trimming took 0 bases from V and 2 from J, leaving 9 bases between them. Germline loops: CDR1 SGHRS, CDR2 YFSETQ. The CDR3 reads CASSLDRETYNEQFF. Here the CDR3 DNA reads TGCGCCAGCAGCTTGGACAGGGAGACCTACAATGAGCAGTTCTTC.